There are many counts of the clone carrying this T cell receptor (beta chain). This specimen belongs to a study of T-cell reconstitution after alpha-beta-depleted transplantation in children. The TCRbeta library incorporated unique molecular identifiers. TCRdb fed the PCR reads into MiXCR, producing one record per CDR3 protein. The data show approximately 220,000 distinct CDR3 sequences, under 20% seen once. The material was PBMCs, mostly from graft donor cells, obtained 360 days after TCRalphabeta/CD19-depleted stem cell transplant. This TCR derives from a male patient aged 2-15 years who had a stem cell transplant for acute lymphoblastic leukemia, so the T cells may come from the graft donor.

The CDR3 loop reads CASSFYEQYF. In DNA form, the CDR3 reads TGTGCCAGCAGCTTCTACGAGCAGTACTTC. This chain joins TRBV7-2 and TRBJ2-7, with D uncertain. V lost 3 bases, J lost 3 bases, and 0 bases lay in between. Germline V gene sequence: CDR1 SGHTA, CDR2 FQGNSA. The CDR3 totals 10 residues. The whole variable domain, filled in from reference TRBV7-2 and TRBJ2-7, reads GAGVSQSPSNKVTEKGKDVELRCDPISGHTALYWYRQSLGQGLEFLIYFQGNSAPDKSGLPSDRFSAERTGGSVSTLTIQRTQQEDSAVYLCASSFYEQYFGPGTRLTVT.